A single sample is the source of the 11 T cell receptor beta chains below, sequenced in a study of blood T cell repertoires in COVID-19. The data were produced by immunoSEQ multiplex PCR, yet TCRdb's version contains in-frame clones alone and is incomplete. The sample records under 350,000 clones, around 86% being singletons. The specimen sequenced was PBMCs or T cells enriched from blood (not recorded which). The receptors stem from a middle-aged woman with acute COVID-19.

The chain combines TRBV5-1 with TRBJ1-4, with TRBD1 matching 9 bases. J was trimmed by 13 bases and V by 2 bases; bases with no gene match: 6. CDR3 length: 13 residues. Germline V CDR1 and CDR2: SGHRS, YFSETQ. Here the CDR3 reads CASSLGTGNGLFF. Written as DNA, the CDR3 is TGCGCCAGCAGCTTAGGGACAGGGAACGGACTGTTTTTT. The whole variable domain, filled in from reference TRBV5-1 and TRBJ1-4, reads KAGVTQTPRYLIKTRGQQVTLSCSPISGHRSVSWYQQTPGQGLQFLFEYFSETQRNKGNFPGRFSGRQFSNSRSEMNVSTLELGDSALYLCASSLGTGNGLFFGSGTQLSVL.

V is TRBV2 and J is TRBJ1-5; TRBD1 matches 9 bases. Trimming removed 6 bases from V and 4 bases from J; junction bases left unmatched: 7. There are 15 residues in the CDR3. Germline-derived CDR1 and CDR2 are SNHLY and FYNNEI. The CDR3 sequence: CASRAGTGINQPQHF. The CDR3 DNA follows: TGTGCCAGCAGAGCCGGGACAGGGATTAATCAGCCCCAGCATTTT.

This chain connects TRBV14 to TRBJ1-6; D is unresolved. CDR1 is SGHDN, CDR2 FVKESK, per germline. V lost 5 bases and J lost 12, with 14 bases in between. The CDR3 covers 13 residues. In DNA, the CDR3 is TGTGCCAGCAGCGCGGGTGGCGGTATACCCCTCCACTTT. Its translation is CASSAGGGIPLHF.

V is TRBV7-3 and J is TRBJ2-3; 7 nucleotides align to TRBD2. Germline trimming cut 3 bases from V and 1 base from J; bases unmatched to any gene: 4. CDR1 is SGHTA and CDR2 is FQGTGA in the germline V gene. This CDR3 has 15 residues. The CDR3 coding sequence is TGTGCCAGCAGCTTTGGCGGGGGACGCACAGATACGCAGTATTTT. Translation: CASSFGGGRTDTQYF.

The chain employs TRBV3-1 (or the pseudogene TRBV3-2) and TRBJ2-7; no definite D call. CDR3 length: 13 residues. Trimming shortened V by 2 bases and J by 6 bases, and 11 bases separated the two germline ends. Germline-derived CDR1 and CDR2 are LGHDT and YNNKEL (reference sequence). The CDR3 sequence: CASSQTSLTEQYF. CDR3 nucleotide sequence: TGTGCCAGCAGCCAAACTTCCTTAACCGAGCAGTACTTC.

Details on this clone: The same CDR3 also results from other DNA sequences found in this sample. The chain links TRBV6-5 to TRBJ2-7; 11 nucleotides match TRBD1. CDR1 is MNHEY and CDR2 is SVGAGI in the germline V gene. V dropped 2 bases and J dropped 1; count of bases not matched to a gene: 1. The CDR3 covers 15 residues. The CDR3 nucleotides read TGTGCCAGCAGTTACCGGGACAGGGGGTCCTACGAGCAGTACTTC. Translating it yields CASSYRDRGSYEQYF.

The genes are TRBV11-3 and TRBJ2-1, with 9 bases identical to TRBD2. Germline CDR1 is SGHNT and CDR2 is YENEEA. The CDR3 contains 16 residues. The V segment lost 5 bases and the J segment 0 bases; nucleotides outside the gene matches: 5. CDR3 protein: CASSATSGFSYNEQFF. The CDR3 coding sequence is TGTGCCAGCAGCGCGACTAGCGGTTTCTCCTACAATGAGCAGTTCTTC.

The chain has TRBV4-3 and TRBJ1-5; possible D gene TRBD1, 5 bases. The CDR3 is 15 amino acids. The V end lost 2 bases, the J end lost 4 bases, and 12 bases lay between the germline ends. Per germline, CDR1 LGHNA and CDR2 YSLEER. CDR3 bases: TGCGCCAGCAGCCAAAGCCCCAGGGATAATCAGCCCCAGCATTTT. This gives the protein CASSQSPRDNQPQHF.

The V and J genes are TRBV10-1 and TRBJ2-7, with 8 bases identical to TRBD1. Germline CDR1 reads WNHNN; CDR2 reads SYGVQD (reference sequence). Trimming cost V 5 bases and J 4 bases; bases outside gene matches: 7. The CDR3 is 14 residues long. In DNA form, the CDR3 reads TGCGCCAGCAGTCCGGACAGGGACAAATACGAGCAGTACTTC. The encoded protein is CASSPDRDKYEQYF.

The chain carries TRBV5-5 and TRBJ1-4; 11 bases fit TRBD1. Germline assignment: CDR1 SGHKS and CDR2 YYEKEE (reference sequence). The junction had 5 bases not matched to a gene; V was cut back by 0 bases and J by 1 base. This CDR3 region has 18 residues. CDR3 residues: CASSLVSDRGRTNEKLFF. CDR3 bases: TGTGCCAGCAGCTTGGTCTCGGACAGGGGGCGAACTAATGAAAAACTGTTTTTT.

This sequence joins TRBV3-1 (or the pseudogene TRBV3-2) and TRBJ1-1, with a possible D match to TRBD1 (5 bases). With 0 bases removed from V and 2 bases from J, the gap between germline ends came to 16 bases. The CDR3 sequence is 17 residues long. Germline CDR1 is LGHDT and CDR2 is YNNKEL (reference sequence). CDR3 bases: TGTGCCAGCAGCCAAGAGTGGAGTTGGGGGGGAAACACTGAAGCTTTCTTT. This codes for CASSQEWSWGGNTEAFF.